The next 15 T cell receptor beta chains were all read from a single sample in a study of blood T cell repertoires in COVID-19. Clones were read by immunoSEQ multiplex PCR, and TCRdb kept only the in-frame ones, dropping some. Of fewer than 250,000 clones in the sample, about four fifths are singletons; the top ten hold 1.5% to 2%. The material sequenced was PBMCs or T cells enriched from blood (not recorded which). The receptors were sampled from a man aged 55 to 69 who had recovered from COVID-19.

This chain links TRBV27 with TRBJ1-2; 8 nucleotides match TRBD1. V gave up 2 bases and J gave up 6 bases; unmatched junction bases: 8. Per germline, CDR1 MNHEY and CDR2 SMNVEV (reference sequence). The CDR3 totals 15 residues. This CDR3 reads CASSLATGESHGYTF. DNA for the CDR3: TGTGCCAGCAGTTTAGCGACAGGGGAGTCTCATGGCTACACCTTC.

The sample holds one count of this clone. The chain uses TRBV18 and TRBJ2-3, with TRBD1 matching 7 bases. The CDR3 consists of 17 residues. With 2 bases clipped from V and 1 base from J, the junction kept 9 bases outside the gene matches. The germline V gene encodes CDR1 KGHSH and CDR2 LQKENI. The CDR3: CASSPRGGDRGTDTQYF. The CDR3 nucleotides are TGTGCCAGCTCACCAAGAGGAGGTGACAGGGGCACAGATACGCAGTATTTT.

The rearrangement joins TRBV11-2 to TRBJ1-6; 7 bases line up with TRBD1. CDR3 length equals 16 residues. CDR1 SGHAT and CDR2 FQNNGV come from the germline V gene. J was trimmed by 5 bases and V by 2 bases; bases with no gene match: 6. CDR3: CASSLLPGQNNSPLHF. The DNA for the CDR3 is TGTGCCAGCAGCTTACTTCCGGGACAGAATAATTCACCCCTCCACTTT.

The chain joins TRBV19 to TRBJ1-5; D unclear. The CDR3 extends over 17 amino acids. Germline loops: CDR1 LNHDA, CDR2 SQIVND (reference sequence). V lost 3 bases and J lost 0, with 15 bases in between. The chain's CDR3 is CASSMLATATSNQPQHF. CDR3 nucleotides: TGTGCCAGTAGTATGCTGGCCACCGCCACTAGCAATCAGCCCCAGCATTTT.

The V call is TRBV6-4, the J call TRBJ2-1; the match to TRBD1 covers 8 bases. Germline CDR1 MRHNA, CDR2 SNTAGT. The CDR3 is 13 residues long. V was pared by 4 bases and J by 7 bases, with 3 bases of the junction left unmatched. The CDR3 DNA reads TGTGCCAGCAGTGTACAGGGGGGAAATGAGCAGTTCTTC. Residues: CASSVQGGNEQFF.

The CDR3 reads CASSPITDTQYF. CDR3 in DNA: TGTGCCAGCAGTCCAATTACAGATACGCAGTATTTT. The rearrangement uses TRBV2 and TRBJ2-3, with D unclear. V dropped 5 bases and J dropped 3 bases, with 6 bases sitting between them. Germline-derived CDR1 and CDR2 are SNHLY and FYNNEI. CDR3 length equals 12 residues. Full variable domain (outside the CDR3, taken from reference TRBV2 and TRBJ2-3): EPEVTQTPSHQVTQMGQEVILRCVPISNHLYFYWYRQILGQKVEFLVSFYNNEISEKSEIFDDQFSVERPDGSNFTLKIRSTKLEDSAMYFCASSPITDTQYFGPGTRLTVL.

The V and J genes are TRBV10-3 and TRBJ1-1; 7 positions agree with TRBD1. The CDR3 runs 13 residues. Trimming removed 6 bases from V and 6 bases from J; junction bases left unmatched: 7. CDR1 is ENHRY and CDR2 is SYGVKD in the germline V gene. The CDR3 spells CAIRDRDGAEAFF. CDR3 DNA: TGTGCCATCAGAGACAGGGACGGGGCTGAAGCTTTCTTT.

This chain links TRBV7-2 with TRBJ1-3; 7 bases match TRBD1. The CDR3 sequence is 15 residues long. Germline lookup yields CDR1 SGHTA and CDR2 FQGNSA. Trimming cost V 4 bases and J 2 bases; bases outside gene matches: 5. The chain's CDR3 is CASSSYRGPGNTIYF. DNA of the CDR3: TGTGCCAGCAGCTCGTACAGGGGACCTGGAAACACCATATATTTT.

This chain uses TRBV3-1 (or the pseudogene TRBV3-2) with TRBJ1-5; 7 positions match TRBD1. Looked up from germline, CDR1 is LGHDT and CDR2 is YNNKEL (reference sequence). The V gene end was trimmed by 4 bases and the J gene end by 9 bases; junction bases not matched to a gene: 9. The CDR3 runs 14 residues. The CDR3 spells CASSRRQGGGPQHF. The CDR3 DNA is TGTGCCAGCAGCCGTCGACAGGGTGGGGGGCCCCAGCATTTT.

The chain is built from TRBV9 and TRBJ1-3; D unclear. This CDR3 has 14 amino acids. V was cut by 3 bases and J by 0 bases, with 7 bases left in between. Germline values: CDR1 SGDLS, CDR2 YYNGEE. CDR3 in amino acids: CASSESGSGNTIYF. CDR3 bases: TGTGCCAGCAGCGAGAGCGGCTCTGGAAACACCATATATTTT.

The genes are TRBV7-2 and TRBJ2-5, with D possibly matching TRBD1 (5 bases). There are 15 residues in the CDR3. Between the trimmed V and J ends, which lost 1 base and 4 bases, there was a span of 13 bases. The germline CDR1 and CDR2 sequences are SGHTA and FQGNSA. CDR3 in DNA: TGTGCCAGCAGCTTAGGGAAGCAGGGCCGAGAGACCCAGTACTTC. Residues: CASSLGKQGRETQYF. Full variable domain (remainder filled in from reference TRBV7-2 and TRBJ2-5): GAGVSQSPSNKVTEKGKDVELRCDPISGHTALYWYRQSLGQGLEFLIYFQGNSAPDKSGLPSDRFSAERTGGSVSTLTIQRTQQEDSAVYLCASSLGKQGRETQYFGPGTRLLVL.

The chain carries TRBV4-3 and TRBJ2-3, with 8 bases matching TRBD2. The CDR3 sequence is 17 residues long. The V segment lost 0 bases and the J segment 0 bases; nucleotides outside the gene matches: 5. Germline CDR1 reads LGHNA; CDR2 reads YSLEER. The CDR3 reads CASSQDLPSGSTDTQYF. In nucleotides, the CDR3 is TGCGCCAGCAGCCAAGATCTTCCTAGCGGGAGCACAGATACGCAGTATTTT.

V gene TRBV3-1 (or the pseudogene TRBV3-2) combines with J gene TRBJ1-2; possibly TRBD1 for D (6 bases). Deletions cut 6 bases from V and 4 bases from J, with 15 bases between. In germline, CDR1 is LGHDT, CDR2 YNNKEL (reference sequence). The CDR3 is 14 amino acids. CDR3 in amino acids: CASRAPGVVYGYTF. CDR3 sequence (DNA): TGTGCCAGCAGGGCACCAGGGGTGGTCTATGGCTACACCTTC.

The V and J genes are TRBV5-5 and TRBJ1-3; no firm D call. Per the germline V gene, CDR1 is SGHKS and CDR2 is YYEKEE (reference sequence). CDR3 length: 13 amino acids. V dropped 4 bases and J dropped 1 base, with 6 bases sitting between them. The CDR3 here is CASSLLSGNTIYF. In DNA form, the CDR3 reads TGTGCCAGCAGCCTCCTTTCTGGAAACACCATATATTTT. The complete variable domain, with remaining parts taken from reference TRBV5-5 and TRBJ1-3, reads DAGVTQSPTHLIKTRGQQVTLRCSPISGHKSVSWYQQVLGQGPQFIFQYYEKEERGRGNFPDRFSARQFPNYSSELNVNALLLGDSALYLCASSLLSGNTIYFGEGSWLTVV.

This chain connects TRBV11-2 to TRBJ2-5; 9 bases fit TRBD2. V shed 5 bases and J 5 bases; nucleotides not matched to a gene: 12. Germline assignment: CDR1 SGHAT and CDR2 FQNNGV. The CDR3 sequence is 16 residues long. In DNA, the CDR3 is TGTGCCAGCAGCACCCCGGATAGCGGGGGAGGTGAGACCCAGTACTTC. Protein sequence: CASSTPDSGGGETQYF.